This T cell receptor (beta chain) was documented in a study of control samples from healthy donors and cancer patients (dated by TCRdb to 2018 to 2020). Library generation was performed with the immunoSEQ multiplex PCR assay. TCRdb re-hosts the immuneACCESS table, in-frame sequences only. Its copies lack some clones; in the studies checked, an unresolved V gene accounts for under half of them, and the cause for the rest is not known. This sample comprises around 130,000 clones, 89% of them detected only once. In total, the top ten clones hold around 40% of the sample. The CDR1 and CDR2 encoded by the germline V gene are SGDLS and YYNGEE. A distance of 6 bases separates the germline ends of V and J, which lose 4 bases and 2 bases respectively. Measured from the cysteine to the phenylalanine, the CDR3 is 12 residues long. The read is trimmed to its CDR3 DNA, 36 bases read in frame from base 1. Regarding this clone: The target of this receptor is not known. No much larger clonotype is one base removed from it; base qualities were not supplied.

The chain uses TRBV9 and TRBJ2-5; the D gene remains uncertain. The sequencing input was blood. The receptor was derived from a man aged 50 to 59 in good health. The sequence in DNA is TGTGCCAGCAGCTCCCGACAAGAGACCCAGTACTTC. It translates as CASSSRQETQYF.